The rows below give T cell receptor beta chains drawn from one sample of a study of T cell repertoires in cytomegalovirus infection. A single record per CDR3 protein comes from TCRdb applying MiXCR to the reads. Of about 180,000 distinct CDR3 sequences in the sample, around an eighth were seen once. The sample consisted of PBMCs. The receptors derive from a human donor in good health (CMV status not recorded). Some clones in this sample may be carry-over from other donors' samples. Each CDR3 is given with its conserved first and last residue. Each record gives: V gene, clone size, J gene, CDR3 protein. The size entry is marked missing in some rows and otherwise reads once, few, many or a size class.

V gene: TRBV6-5
clone size: many
J gene: TRBJ1-3
CDR3 protein: CASSYEQGASGNTIYF

V gene: TRBV12-3/TRBV12-4
clone size: many
J gene: TRBJ1-5
CDR3 protein: CASSLGQGASNQPQHF

V gene: TRBV6-6
clone size: many
J gene: TRBJ2-2
CDR3 protein: CASSFTGLATGELFF

V gene: TRBV6-2/TRBV6-3
clone size: many
J gene: TRBJ2-6
CDR3 protein: CASGTGTTGANVLTF

V gene: TRBV28
clone size: many
J gene: TRBJ2-1
CDR3 protein: CASSSILAGGGNEQFF

V gene: TRBV14
clone size: NA
J gene: TRBJ2-2
CDR3 protein: CASSQVLNTGELFF

V gene: TRBV7-2
clone size: many
J gene: TRBJ1-5
CDR3 protein: CASSQDRVSDQPQHF

V gene: TRBV10-3
clone size: NA
J gene: TRBJ1-5
CDR3 protein: CAISESRLDQPQHF

V gene: TRBV5-1
clone size: NA
J gene: TRBJ2-2
CDR3 protein: CASRLPQENTGELFF

V gene: TRBV6-5
clone size: few
J gene: TRBJ2-2
CDR3 protein: CASSYWGAETGELFF

V gene: TRBV12-3/TRBV12-4
clone size: many
J gene: TRBJ1-1
CDR3 protein: CASSLSQWITEAFF

V gene: TRBV6-5
clone size: many
J gene: TRBJ2-7
CDR3 protein: CASSYLGNEQYF

V gene: TRBV5-1
clone size: few
J gene: TRBJ2-1
CDR3 protein: CASSSPKEGPNRNEQFF

V gene: TRBV7-9
clone size: many
J gene: TRBJ2-3
CDR3 protein: CASSRVAGLRTDTQYF

V gene: TRBV6-1
clone size: many
J gene: TRBJ1-6
CDR3 protein: CASSLRSYYNSPLHF

V gene: TRBV19
clone size: many
J gene: TRBJ1-2
CDR3 protein: CASKRGVLAGYTF

V gene: TRBV12-5
clone size: few
J gene: TRBJ1-1
CDR3 protein: CASGLTGGLKAFF

V gene: TRBV6-6
clone size: few
J gene: TRBJ1-1
CDR3 protein: CASSYHRANTEAFF

V gene: TRBV7-2
clone size: NA
J gene: TRBJ2-5
CDR3 protein: CASSKNTGTGGVETQYF

V gene: TRBV4-3
clone size: few
J gene: TRBJ2-7
CDR3 protein: CASSQVGLAEQYF

V gene: TRBV5-1
clone size: NA
J gene: TRBJ1-1
CDR3 protein: CASSLEGNEAFF

V gene: TRBV7-2
clone size: many
J gene: TRBJ1-1
CDR3 protein: CASSLDPSGQNTEAFF

V gene: TRBV18
clone size: few
J gene: TRBJ1-5
CDR3 protein: CASSPLGTGDTSNQPQHF

V gene: TRBV7-2
clone size: many
J gene: TRBJ2-2
CDR3 protein: CASMGGVFDTGELFF

V gene: TRBV28
clone size: many
J gene: TRBJ2-3
CDR3 protein: CASSSSGRARDTQYF

V gene: TRBV7-2
clone size: NA
J gene: TRBJ1-1
CDR3 protein: CASSPYRETNTEAFF

V gene: TRBV7-8
clone size: many
J gene: TRBJ2-5
CDR3 protein: CASSLTTLGETQYF

V gene: TRBV2
clone size: NA
J gene: TRBJ1-2
CDR3 protein: CASSEILNYGYTF

V gene: TRBV15
clone size: NA
J gene: TRBJ2-7
CDR3 protein: CATSSLRTGSEQYF

V gene: TRBV7-2
clone size: many
J gene: TRBJ2-4
CDR3 protein: CASSLAQTSLAKNIQYF

V gene: TRBV11-1
clone size: many
J gene: TRBJ1-1
CDR3 protein: CASSQGQGFLEMNTEAFF

V gene: TRBV12-3/TRBV12-4
clone size: many
J gene: TRBJ1-5
CDR3 protein: CASVGELGNQPQHF

V gene: TRBV28
clone size: NA
J gene: TRBJ1-5
CDR3 protein: CASSPSGTDNQQPHF

V gene: TRBV20-1
clone size: NA
J gene: TRBJ1-5
CDR3 protein: CSARGAAGQPQHF

V gene: TRBV12-3/TRBV12-4
clone size: NA
J gene: TRBJ2-7
CDR3 protein: CASRKPGLGYEQYF

V gene: TRBV7-3
clone size: NA
J gene: TRBJ1-1
CDR3 protein: CASKAGTNTEAFF